This T cell receptor beta chain was identified in a study of regulatory and conventional T cells in RAG deficiency. Study observations and caveats: RAG-deficient patients showed markedly lower Shannon entropy and higher Simpson indices than control T-cell subsets. Compared with controls, unique Treg TCR beta sequences dropped roughly 100-fold in Omenn syndrome and CID/AS.

This clone was detected once. Its specificity is not known. This CDR3 has 13 amino acids. CDR1 and CDR2 (germline): SNHLY, FYNNEI. V lost 9 bases and J lost 1; bases outside the gene matches: 1. Sequencing used immunoSEQ multiplex PCR; TCRdb keeps in-frame clones, though not all of them. Altogether tens of thousands of clones are present, around 90% being singletons, with the ten largest covering over 0.8%. The sorted regulatory T cells were CD4+, CD25-high and CD127-low, with genomic DNA sequenced. This same sample was also part of a study on regulatory T cells. This second study says: Amplification used 52 TRBV primers and 13 TRBJ primers. In patients, unique TRB V-J pairs were restricted and V/J usage skewed, especially in Tregs.

The chain couples TRBV2 to TRBJ2-3, with 10 bases aligning to TRBD2. The sequence was collected from a human donor in good health. Sequencing input: Tregs sorted from blood. The CDR3 spells CARGTSGTDTQYF. In nucleotides, the CDR3 is TGTGCCAGGGGGACTAGCGGCACAGATACGCAGTATTTT.